A selection of T cell receptor beta chains follows, all from one sample in a study of vaccination effects on CD4 cells after COVID-19. Method: immunoSEQ multiplex PCR; TCRdb's copy keeps in-frame clones and lacks some. Altogether tens of thousands of clones are present, more than 65% being singletons, with the ten largest covering roughly 15%. For these TCRs, the target antigens are not known. The material was CD4+ T cells from PBMCs cultured with HCoV-229E spike peptides, obtained after COVID-19 vaccination. The receptors come from a human donor who received a COVID-19 vaccine. Both conserved end residues are part of each CDR3. D genes are given only for firm matches. Part of the rows lack a size; the others show once, few, many or a class for expanded clones.

V gene	clone size	J gene	D gene	CDR3 protein	CDR3 DNA
TRBV25-1	.	TRBJ2-3	TRBD2	CASIGGEGPTDTQYF	TGTGCCAGCATCGGGGGGGAGGGGCCGACAGATACGCAGTATTTT
TRBV19	.	TRBJ2-7	.	CASSTTGTRSYEQYF	TGTGCCAGTAGTACAACCGGGACACGCTCCTACGAGCAGTACTTC
TRBV7-6	once	TRBJ1-5	.	CASSLSSGLNQPQHF	TGTGCCAGCAGCCTATCCTCGGGCCTAAATCAGCCCCAGCATTTT
TRBV10-1	.	TRBJ2-3	TRBD1	CASRSQGADTQYF	TGCGCCAGCAGAAGTCAGGGGGCAGATACGCAGTATTTT
TRBV4-1	few	TRBJ2-5	TRBD2	CASSQGGLAGFQETQYF	TGCGCCAGCAGCCAAGGCGGTTTAGCGGGGTTCCAAGAGACCCAGTACTTC
TRBV2	.	TRBJ2-6	.	CASSGDILSGANVLTF	TGTGCCAGCAGTGGGGACATACTCTCTGGGGCCAACGTCCTGACTTTC
TRBV10-1	few	TRBJ1-2	.	CASSEGRLPYGYTF	TGCGCCAGCAGTGAGGGACGGTTGCCCTATGGCTACACCTTC
TRBV5-8	.	TRBJ2-4	TRBD1	CASSLRTGEETF	TGTGCCAGCAGCCTACGGACAGGGGAGGAAACGTTC
TRBV5-1	.	TRBJ2-5	.	CASSVGQETQYF	TGCGCCAGCAGCGTAGGACAAGAGACCCAGTACTTC
TRBV12-3/TRBV12-4	.	TRBJ2-1	.	CASSVLYNEQFF	TGTGCCAGCAGTGTCCTCTACAATGAGCAGTTCTTC
TRBV6-5	.	TRBJ2-1	.	CASSVRVGEQFF	TGTGCCAGCAGCGTCAGGGTTGGTGAGCAGTTCTTC
TRBV5-4	.	TRBJ2-6	.	CASSFRAGANVLTF	TGTGCCAGCAGCTTTCGGGCTGGGGCCAACGTCCTGACTTTC
TRBV5-1	.	TRBJ1-4	TRBD1	CASSPGQIATNEKLFF	TGCGCCAGCAGCCCGGGACAGATTGCAACTAATGAAAAACTGTTTTTT
TRBV6-1	.	TRBJ2-2	.	CASSELTGTIGTGELFF	TGTGCCAGCAGTGAACTCACCGGGACAATTGGCACCGGGGAGCTGTTTTTT
TRBV19	.	TRBJ2-1	TRBD1	CASGDRDNEQFF	TGTGCCAGCGGGGACAGGGACAATGAGCAGTTCTTC
TRBV5-6	few	TRBJ1-1	.	CASSPEWNTEAFF	TGTGCCAGCAGCCCCGAGTGGAACACTGAAGCTTTCTTT
TRBV3-1/TRBV3-2	once	TRBJ2-2	.	CASSRGGGGRTGELFF	TGTGCCAGCAGCCGGGGTGGAGGGGGCAGGACCGGGGAGCTGTTTTTT
TRBV6-1	.	TRBJ2-4	.	CASSEKTVAKNIQYF	TGTGCCAGCAGTGAAAAAACGGTAGCCAAAAACATTCAGTACTTC
TRBV5-4	.	TRBJ1-5	TRBD1	CASSFGTGGGNQPQHF	TGTGCCAGCAGCTTCGGGACAGGGGGCGGCAATCAGCCCCAGCATTTT
TRBV6-1	.	TRBJ1-2	.	CASSSGGNYGYTF	TGTGCCAGCAGTTCGGGCGGTAACTATGGCTACACCTTC
TRBV2	.	TRBJ2-2	TRBD2	CASAGGPNTGELFF	TGTGCCAGCGCGGGGGGCCCGAACACCGGGGAGCTGTTTTTT
TRBV27	.	TRBJ2-1	TRBD2	CASIGLAGVHNEQFF	TGTGCCAGCATAGGACTAGCGGGAGTCCACAATGAGCAGTTCTTC
TRBV3-1/TRBV3-2	.	TRBJ2-3	TRBD2	CASSLSSGRATDTQYF	TGTGCCAGCAGCCTCTCTAGCGGGAGGGCTACAGATACGCAGTATTTT
TRBV4-1	.	TRBJ1-5	TRBD1	CASSQGQGAGNQPQHF	TGCGCCAGCAGCCAGGGACAGGGGGCTGGCAATCAGCCCCAGCATTTT
TRBV7-9	few	TRBJ2-5	.	CASSSSLTGQETQYF	TGTGCCAGCAGCTCTTCCCTGACGGGCCAAGAGACCCAGTACTTC
TRBV19	.	TRBJ2-3	.	CASSIGGDTQYF	TGTGCCAGTAGTATTGGAGGGGATACGCAGTATTTT
TRBV7-6	.	TRBJ1-2	.	CASSLEWGGYTF	TGTGCCAGCAGCTTAGAATGGGGTGGCTACACCTTC
TRBV11-1	.	TRBJ2-1	.	CASSLAQRQNNEQFF	TGTGCCAGCAGCTTAGCGCAGCGACAGAACAATGAGCAGTTCTTC
TRBV5-4	.	TRBJ2-5	TRBD1	CASSDRTGQETQYF	TGTGCCAGCAGCGACCGGACAGGCCAAGAGACCCAGTACTTC
TRBV7-9	.	TRBJ2-2	TRBD1	CASSLMTGYGELFF	TGTGCCAGCAGCTTAATGACAGGGTACGGGGAGCTGTTTTTT
TRBV6-6	.	TRBJ1-3	.	CASSYAEDSGNTIYF	TGTGCCAGCAGTTACGCGGAGGATTCTGGAAACACCATATATTTT
TRBV11-2	.	TRBJ1-1	.	CASSLSSRGGEAFF	TGTGCCAGCAGCTTGTCTTCGAGGGGGGGTGAAGCTTTCTTT
TRBV24-1	few	TRBJ2-3	.	CATSDLGGASTDTQYF	TGTGCCACCAGTGATTTGGGCGGGGCTAGCACAGATACGCAGTATTTT
TRBV18	.	TRBJ1-2	TRBD1	CASSQGQGNYGYTF	TGTGCCAGCTCACAAGGACAGGGTAACTATGGCTACACCTTC
TRBV5-1	.	TRBJ2-2	TRBD1	CASSLSRQGDTGELFF	TGCGCCAGCAGCCTAAGTAGACAGGGAGACACCGGGGAGCTGTTTTTT
TRBV6-1	few	TRBJ2-3	.	CASCEGRTSTDTQYF	TGTGCCAGCTGTGAAGGACGGACTAGCACAGATACGCAGTATTTT
TRBV3-1/TRBV3-2	.	TRBJ2-5	TRBD2	CASVRGASETQYF	TGTGCCAGCGTGCGGGGGGCCTCAGAGACCCAGTACTTC
TRBV15	.	TRBJ2-5	TRBD1	CATSRGGTGVLRETQYF	TGTGCCACCAGCAGAGGAGGGACAGGGGTTCTTCGGGAGACCCAGTACTTC
TRBV7-2	.	TRBJ2-7	.	CASSSDDRRIYEQYF	TGTGCCAGCAGCTCCGACGACAGAAGGATATACGAGCAGTACTTC
TRBV20-1	.	TRBJ2-1	.	CSASKGTPEQFF	TGCAGTGCTAGTAAGGGGACTCCTGAGCAGTTCTTC
TRBV9	.	TRBJ1-4	TRBD1	CASSVGGQADEKLFF	TGTGCCAGCAGCGTAGGCGGACAGGCCGATGAAAAACTGTTTTTT
TRBV29-1	.	TRBJ2-5	.	CSVEMRGPGETQYF	TGCAGCGTTGAGATGAGAGGACCCGGAGAGACCCAGTACTTC
TRBV3-1/TRBV3-2	.	TRBJ1-2	TRBD1	CASSQTNRGGYTF	TGTGCCAGCAGCCAAACGAACAGGGGCGGCTACACCTTC